This T cell receptor beta chain was sequenced for a study of human T cells and chemical hapten exposure. Study-level background: Weekly scalp doses of diphenylcyclopropenone were given to patients during the roughly 25-week study. DPC 0.01% went on the upper back by patch test, with reading at 6 days.

The time point here: patch test 2, 6 weeks after DPC sensitization. Documented treatment: therapeutic diphenylcyclopropenone sensitization with weekly scalp DPC. Alopecia patients deemed DPC-suitable, aged 18 to 70, excluding pregnancy. Total RNA came from unfractionated whole blood. TCRdb called the RACE reads again in MiXCR, with one record for every CDR3 protein. The sample yields under 90,000 distinct CDR3 sequences, over 6.5% seen once. Deletions cut 3 bases from V and 12 bases from J, with 12 bases between. Germline CDR1 and CDR2: MNHEY and SVGEGT. There are 11 residues in the CDR3. The J gene is TRBJ2-7, the V gene TRBV6-2 or TRBV6-3; D not certain. This specimen consisted of whole blood, obtained in connection with sensitization to the hapten diphenylcyclopropenone (DPC). This clonotype was obtained from a woman aged 50 to 60 with alopecia areata. Some clones in this sample may be carry-over from other donors' samples. In DNA form, the CDR3 reads TGTGCCAGCAGTTATCCCGGACCTCGGTACTTC. It encodes CASSYPGPRYF.